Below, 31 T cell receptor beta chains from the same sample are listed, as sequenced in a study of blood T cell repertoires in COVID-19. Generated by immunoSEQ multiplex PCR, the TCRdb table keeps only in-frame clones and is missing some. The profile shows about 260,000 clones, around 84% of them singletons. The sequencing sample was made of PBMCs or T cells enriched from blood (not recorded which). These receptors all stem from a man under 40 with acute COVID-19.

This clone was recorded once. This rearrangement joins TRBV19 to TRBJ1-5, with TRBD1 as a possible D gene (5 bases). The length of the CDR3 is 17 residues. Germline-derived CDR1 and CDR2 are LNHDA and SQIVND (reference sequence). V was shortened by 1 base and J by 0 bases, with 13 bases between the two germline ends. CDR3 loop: CASSIASGAYSNQPQHF. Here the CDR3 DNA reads TGTGCCAGTAGTATAGCGTCTGGGGCCTATAGCAATCAGCCCCAGCATTTT.

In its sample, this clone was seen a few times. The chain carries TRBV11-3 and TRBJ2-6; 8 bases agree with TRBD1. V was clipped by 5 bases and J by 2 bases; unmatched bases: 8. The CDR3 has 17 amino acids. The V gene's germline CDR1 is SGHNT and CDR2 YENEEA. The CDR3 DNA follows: TGTGCCAGCAGCCCCTTCACGGACAGGGCTGGGGCCAACGTCCTGACTTTC. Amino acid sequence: CASSPFTDRAGANVLTF.

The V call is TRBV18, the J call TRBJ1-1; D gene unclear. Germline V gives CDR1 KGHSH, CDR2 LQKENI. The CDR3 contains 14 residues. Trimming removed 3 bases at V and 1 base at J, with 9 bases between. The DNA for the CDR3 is TGTGCCAGCTCACCTGAGGGTAGGAACACTGAAGCTTTCTTT. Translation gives CASSPEGRNTEAFF.

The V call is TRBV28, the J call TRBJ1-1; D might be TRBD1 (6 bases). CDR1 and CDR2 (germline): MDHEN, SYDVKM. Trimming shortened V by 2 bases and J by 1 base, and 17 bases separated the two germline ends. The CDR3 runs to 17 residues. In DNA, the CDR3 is TGTGCCAGCAGTTTAGGGCAGGGGATAATCCGGAACACTGAAGCTTTCTTT. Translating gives CASSLGQGIIRNTEAFF. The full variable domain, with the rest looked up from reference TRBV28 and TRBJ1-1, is DVKVTQSSRYLVKRTGEKVFLECVQDMDHENMFWYRQDPGLGLRLIYFSYDVKMKEKGDIPEGYSVSREKKERFSLILESASTNQTSMYLCASSLGQGIIRNTEAFFGQGTRLTVV.

The CDR3 sequence: CASSGRGRRYEQYV. The DNA for the CDR3 is TGTGCCAGCTCGGGCAGGGGGCGGCGTTACGAGCAGTACGTC. The chain couples TRBV5-6 to TRBJ2-7; 8 bases are a match to TRBD1. Germline V gene lookup returns CDR1 SGHDT and CDR2 YYEEEE. This CDR3 comprises 14 residues. V was pared by 7 bases and J by 4 bases, with 10 bases of the junction left unmatched.

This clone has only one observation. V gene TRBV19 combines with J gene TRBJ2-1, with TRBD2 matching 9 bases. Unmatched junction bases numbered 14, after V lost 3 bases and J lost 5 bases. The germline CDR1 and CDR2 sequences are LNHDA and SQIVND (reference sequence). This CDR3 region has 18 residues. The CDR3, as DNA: TGTGCCAGTAGTATTAGTAGCGGGAGAGGAGGGGGAAACAATGAGCAGTTCTTC. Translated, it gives CASSISSGRGGGNNEQFF.

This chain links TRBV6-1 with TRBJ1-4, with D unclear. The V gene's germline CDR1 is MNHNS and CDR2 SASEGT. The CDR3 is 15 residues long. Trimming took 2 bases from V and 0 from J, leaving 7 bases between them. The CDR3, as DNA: TGTGCCAGCAGTGAATCCCGAGCAACTAATGAAAAACTGTTTTTT. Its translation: CASSESRATNEKLFF.

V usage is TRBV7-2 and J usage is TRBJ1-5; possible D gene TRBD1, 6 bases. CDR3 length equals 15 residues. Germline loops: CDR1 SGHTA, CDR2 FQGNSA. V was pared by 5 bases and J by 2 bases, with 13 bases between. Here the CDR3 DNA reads TGTGCCAGCAGCCAGGGGTCAGGAGGCAATCAGCCCCAGCATTTT. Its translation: CASSQGSGGNQPQHF. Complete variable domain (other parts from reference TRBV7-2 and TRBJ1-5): GAGVSQSPSNKVTEKGKDVELRCDPISGHTALYWYRQSLGQGLEFLIYFQGNSAPDKSGLPSDRFSAERTGGSVSTLTIQRTQQEDSAVYLCASSQGSGGNQPQHFGDGTRLSIL.

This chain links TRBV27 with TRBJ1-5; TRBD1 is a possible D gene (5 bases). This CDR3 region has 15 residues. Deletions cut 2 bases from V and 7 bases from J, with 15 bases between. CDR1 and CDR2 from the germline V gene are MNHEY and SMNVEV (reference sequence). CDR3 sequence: CASSLGTGGRQPQHF. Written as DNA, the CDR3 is TGTGCCAGCAGTTTAGGGACTGGAGGGCGCCAGCCCCAGCATTTT.

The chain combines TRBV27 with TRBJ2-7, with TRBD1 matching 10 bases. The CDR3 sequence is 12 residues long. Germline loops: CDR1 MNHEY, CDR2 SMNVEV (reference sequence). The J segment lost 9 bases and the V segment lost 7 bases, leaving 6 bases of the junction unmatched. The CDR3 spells CASTTGTGVQYV. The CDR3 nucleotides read TGTGCCAGCACCACCGGGACAGGGGTGCAGTACGTC.

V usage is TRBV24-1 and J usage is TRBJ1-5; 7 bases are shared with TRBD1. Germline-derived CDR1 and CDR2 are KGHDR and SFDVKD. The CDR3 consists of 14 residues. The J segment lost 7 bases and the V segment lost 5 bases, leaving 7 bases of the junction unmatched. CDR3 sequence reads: CATSGQGRAQPQHF. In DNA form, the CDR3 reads TGTGCCACCAGTGGACAGGGAAGGGCACAGCCCCAGCATTTT.

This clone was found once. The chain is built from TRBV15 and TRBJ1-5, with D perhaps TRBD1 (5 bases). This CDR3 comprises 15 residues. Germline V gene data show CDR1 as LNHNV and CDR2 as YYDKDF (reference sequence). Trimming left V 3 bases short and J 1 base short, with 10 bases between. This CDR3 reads CATSSGRASNQPQHF. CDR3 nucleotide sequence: TGTGCCACCAGCAGCGGCAGGGCGAGCAATCAGCCCCAGCATTTT.

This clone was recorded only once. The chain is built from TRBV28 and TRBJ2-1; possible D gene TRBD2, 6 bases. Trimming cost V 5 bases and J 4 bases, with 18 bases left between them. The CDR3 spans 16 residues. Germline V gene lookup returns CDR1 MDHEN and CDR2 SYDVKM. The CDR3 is CASSPALGGTYNEQFF. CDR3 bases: TGTGCCAGCAGTCCTGCGTTGGGAGGAACTTACAATGAGCAGTTCTTC.

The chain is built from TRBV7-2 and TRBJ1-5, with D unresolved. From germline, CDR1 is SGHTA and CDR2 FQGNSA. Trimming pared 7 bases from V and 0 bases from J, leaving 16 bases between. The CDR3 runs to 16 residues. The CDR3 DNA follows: TGTGCCAGCACTCGAGGCGGGAGGTATAGCAATCAGCCCCAGCATTTT. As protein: CASTRGGRYSNQPQHF.

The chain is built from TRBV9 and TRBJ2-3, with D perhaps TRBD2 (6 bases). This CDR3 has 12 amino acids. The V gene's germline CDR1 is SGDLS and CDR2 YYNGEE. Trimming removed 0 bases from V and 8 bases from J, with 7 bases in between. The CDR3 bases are TGTGCCAGCAGCGTAGTTAGCGGTACGCAGTATTTT. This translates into CASSVVSGTQYF.

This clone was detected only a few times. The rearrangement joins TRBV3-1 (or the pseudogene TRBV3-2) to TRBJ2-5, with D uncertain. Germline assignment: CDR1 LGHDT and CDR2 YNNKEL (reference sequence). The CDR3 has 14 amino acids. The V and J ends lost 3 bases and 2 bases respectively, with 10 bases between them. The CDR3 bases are TGTGCCAGCAGCCAGAAGACAAAACAAGAGACCCAGTACTTC. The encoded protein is CASSQKTKQETQYF.

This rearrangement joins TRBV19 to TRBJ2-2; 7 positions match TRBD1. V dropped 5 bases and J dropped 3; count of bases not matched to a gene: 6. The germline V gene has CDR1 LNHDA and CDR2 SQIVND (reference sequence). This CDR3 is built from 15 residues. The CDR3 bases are TGTGCCAGTAGTCTACAGGGGACGGACACCGGGGAGCTGTTTTTT. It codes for CASSLQGTDTGELFF.

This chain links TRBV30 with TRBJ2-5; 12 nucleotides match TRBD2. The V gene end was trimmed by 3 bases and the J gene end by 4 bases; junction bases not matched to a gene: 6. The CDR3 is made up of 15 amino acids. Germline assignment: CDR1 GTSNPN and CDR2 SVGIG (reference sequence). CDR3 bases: TGTGCCTGGAGCGCCGGGACTAGCGGGTCAGAGACCCAGTACTTC. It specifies CAWSAGTSGSETQYF. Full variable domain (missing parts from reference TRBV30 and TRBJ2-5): SQTIHQWPATLVQPVGSPLSLECTVEGTSNPNLYWYRQAAGRGLQLLFYSVGIGQISSEVPQNLSASRPQDRQFILSSKKLLLSDSGFYLCAWSAGTSGSETQYFGPGTRLLVL.

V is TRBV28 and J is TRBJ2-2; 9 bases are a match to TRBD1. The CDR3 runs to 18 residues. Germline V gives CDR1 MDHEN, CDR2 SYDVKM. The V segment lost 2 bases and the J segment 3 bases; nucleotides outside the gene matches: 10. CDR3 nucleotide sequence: TGTGCCAGCAGTTTAAACCCTGGGACAGGGCGGGACACCGGGGAGCTGTTTTTT. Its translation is CASSLNPGTGRDTGELFF.

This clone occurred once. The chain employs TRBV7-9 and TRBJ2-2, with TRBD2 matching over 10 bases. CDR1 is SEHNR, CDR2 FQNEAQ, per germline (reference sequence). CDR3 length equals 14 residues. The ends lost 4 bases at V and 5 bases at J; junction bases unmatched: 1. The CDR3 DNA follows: TGTGCCAGCAGCTCTAGCGGGAGTACCGGGGAGCTGTTTTTT. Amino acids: CASSSSGSTGELFF.

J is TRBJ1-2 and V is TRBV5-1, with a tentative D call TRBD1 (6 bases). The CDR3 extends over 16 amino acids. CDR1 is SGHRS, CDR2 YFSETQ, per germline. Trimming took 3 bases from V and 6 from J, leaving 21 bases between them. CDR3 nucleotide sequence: TGCGCCAGCAGCTCGGAGGGCGGGGGGCGCGGGAATGGCTACACCTTC. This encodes CASSSEGGGRGNGYTF.

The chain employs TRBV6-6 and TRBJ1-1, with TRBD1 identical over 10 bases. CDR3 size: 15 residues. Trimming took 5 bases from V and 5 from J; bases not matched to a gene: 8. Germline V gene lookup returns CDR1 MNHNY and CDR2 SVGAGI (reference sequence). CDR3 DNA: TGTGCCAGCAGTCTTCGTGGACAGGGGGTTACTGAAGCTTTCTTT. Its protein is CASSLRGQGVTEAFF.

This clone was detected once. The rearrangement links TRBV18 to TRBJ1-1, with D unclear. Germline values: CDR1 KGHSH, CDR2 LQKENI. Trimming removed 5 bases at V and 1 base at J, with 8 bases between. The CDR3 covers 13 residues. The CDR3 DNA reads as TGTGCCAGCTCAGAACACGCGAACACTGAAGCTTTCTTT. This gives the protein CASSEHANTEAFF.

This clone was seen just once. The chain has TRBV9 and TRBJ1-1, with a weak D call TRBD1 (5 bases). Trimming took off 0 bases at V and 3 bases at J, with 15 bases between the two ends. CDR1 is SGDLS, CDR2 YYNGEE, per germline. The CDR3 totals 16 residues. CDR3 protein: CASSVGGVRYDTEAFF. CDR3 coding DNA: TGTGCCAGCAGCGTAGGGGGCGTTCGGTATGACACTGAAGCTTTCTTT.

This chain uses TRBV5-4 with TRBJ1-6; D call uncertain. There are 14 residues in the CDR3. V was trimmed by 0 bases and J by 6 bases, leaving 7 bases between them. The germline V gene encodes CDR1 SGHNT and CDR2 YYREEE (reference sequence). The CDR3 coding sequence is TGTGCCAGCAGCTTGGAACAAGTTAATTCACCCCTCCACTTT. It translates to CASSLEQVNSPLHF.

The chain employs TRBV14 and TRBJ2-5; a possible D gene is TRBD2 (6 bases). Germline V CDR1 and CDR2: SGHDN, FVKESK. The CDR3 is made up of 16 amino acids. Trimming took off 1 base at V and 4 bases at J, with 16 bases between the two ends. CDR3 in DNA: TGTGCCAGCAGCCAAGTTAGTAGCGGCATGTCAGAGACCCAGTACTTC. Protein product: CASSQVSSGMSETQYF. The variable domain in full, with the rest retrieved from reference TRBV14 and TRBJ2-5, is EAGVTQFPSHSVIEKGQTVTLRCDPISGHDNLYWYRRVMGKEIKFLLHFVKESKQDESGMPNNRFLAERTGGTYSTLKVQPAELEDSGVYFCASSQVSSGMSETQYFGPGTRLLVL.

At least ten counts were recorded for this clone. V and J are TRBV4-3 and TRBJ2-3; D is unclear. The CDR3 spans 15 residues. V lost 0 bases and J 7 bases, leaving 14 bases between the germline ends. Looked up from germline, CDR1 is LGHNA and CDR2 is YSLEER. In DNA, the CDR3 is TGCGCCAGCAGCCAAGAGTCATACCTGAGAAATACGCAGTATTTT. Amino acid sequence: CASSQESYLRNTQYF.

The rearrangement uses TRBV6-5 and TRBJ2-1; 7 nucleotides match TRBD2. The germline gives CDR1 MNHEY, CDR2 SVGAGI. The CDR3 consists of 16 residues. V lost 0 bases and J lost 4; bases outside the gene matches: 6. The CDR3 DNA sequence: TGTGCCAGCAGTTACTCCAGCGGGACTTTTTACAATGAGCAGTTCTTC. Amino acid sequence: CASSYSSGTFYNEQFF.

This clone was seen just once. Here the CDR3 DNA reads TGTGCCAGCGTAACAAACGGACAGGTTGGTGGCTACACCTTC. Translation gives CASVTNGQVGGYTF. The chain has TRBV28 and TRBJ1-2; 7 bases map to TRBD1. Germline assignment: CDR1 MDHEN and CDR2 SYDVKM. Trimming took 8 bases from V and 7 from J; bases not matched to a gene: 13. This CDR3 is built from 14 residues.

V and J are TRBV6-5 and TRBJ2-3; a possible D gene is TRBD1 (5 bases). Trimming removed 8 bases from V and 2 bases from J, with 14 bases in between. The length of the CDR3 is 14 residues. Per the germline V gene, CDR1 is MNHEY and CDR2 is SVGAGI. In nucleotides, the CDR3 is TGTGCCAGCCGACTGACAGAGACCACAGATACGCAGTATTTT. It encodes CASRLTETTDTQYF.

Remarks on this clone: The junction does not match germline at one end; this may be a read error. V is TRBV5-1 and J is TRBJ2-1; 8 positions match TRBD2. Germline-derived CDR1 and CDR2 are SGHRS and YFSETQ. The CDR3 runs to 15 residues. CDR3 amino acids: CASSQSGSNYNEQFF. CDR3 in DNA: TGTGCCAGCAGCCAAAGCGGGAGCAACTACAATGAGCAGTTCTTC.